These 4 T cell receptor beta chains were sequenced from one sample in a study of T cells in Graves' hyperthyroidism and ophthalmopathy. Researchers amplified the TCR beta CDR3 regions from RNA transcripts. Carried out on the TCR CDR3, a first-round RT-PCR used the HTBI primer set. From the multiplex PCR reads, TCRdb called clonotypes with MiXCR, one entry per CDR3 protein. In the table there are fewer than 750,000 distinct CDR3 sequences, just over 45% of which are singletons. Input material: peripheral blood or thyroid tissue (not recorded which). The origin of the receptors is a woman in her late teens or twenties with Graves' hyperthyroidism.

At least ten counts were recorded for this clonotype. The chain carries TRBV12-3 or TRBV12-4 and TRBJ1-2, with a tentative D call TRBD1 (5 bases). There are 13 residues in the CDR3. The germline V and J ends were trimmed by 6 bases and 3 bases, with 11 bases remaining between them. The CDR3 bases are TGTGCCAGCAGGACCGGGGCTGACTATGGCTACACCTTC. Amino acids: CASRTGADYGYTF.

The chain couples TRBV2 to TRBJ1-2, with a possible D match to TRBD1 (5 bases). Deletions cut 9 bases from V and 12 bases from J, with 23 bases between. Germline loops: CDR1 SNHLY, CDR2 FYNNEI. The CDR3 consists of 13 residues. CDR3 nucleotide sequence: TGTGCCAGTCAGGCGGAGCGGGGGTCTGGAAACACCTTC. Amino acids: CASQAERGSGNTF. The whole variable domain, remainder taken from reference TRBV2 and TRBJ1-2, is EPEVTQTPSHQVTQMGQEVILRCVPISNHLYFYWYRQILGQKVEFLVSFYNNEISEKSEIFDDQFSVERPDGSNFTLKIRSTKLEDSAMYFCASQAERGSGNTFGSGTRLTVV.

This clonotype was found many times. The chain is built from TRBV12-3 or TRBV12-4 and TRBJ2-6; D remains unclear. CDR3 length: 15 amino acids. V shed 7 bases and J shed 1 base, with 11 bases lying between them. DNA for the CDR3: TGTGCCAGCATATTCAGGTTGTCTGGGGCCAACGTCCTGACTTTC. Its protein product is CASIFRLSGANVLTF.

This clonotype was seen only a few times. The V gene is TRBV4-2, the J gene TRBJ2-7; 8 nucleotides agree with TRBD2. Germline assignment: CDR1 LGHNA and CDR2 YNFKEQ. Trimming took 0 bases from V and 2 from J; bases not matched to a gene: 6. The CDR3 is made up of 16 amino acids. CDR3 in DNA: TGTGCCAGCAGCCAAGATTTCGGGACTAGTCCCTACGAGCAGTACTTC. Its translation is CASSQDFGTSPYEQYF.